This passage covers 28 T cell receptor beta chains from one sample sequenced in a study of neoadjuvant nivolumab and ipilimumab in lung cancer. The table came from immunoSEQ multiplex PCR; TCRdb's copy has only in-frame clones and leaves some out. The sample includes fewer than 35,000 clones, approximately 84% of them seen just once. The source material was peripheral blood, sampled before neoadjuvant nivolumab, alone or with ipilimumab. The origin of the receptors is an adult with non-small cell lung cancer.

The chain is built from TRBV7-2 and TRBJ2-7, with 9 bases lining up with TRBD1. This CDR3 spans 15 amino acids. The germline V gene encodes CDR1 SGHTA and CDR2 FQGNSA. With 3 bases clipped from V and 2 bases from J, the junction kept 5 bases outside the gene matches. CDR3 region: CASSLGTGLTYEQYF. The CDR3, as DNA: TGTGCCAGCAGCTTGGGGACAGGGTTAACCTACGAGCAGTACTTC.

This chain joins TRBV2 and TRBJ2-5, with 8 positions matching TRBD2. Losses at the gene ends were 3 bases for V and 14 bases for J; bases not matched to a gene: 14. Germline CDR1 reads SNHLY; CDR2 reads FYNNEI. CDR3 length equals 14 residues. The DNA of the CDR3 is TGTGCCAGCAGTGAGGGCGGGGGGCTCCCGGGCGGATACTTC. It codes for CASSEGGGLPGGYF. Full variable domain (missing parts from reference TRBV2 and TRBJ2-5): EPEVTQTPSHQVTQMGQEVILRCVPISNHLYFYWYRQILGQKVEFLVSFYNNEISEKSEIFDDQFSVERPDGSNFTLKIRSTKLEDSAMYFCASSEGGGLPGGYFGPGTRLLVL.

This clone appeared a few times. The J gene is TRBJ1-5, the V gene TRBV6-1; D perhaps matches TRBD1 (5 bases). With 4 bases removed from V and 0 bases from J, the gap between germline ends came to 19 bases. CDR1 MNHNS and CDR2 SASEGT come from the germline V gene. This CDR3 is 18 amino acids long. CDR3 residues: CASSAQGKVKYSNQPQHF. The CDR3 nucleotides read TGTGCCAGCAGTGCCCAGGGAAAGGTCAAGTATAGCAATCAGCCCCAGCATTTT.

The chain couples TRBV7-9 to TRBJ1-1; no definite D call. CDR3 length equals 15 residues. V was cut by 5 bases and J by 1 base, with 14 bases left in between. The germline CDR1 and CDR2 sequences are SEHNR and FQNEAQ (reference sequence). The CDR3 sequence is CASSLKPARNTEAFF. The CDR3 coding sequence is TGTGCCAGCAGCCTTAAACCGGCCCGGAACACTGAAGCTTTCTTT.

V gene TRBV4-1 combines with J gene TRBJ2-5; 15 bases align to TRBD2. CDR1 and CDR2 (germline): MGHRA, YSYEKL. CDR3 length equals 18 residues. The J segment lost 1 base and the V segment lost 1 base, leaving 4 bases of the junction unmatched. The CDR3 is CASSQGTSGGAGQETQYF. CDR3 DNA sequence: TGCGCCAGCAGCCAAGGGACTAGCGGGGGGGCCGGCCAAGAGACCCAGTACTTC.

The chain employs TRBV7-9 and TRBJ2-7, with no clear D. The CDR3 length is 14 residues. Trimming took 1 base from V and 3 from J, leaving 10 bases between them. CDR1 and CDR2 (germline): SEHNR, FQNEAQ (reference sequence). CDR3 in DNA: TGTGCCAGCAGCTTAGGATACGTATACTACGAGCAGTACTTC. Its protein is CASSLGYVYYEQYF.

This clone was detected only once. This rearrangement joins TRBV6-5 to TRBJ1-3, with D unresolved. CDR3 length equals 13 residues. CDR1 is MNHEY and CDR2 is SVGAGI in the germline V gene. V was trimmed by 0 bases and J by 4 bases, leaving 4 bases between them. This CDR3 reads CASSYSGGNTIYF. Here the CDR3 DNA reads TGTGCCAGCAGTTACTCAGGCGGAAACACCATATATTTT.

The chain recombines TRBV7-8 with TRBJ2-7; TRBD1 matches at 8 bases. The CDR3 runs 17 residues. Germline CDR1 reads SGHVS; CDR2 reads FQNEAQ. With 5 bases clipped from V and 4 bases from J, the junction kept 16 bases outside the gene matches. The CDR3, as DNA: TGTGCCAGCAGCGTCGCCGGGACAGGCGATATTACTTACGAGCAGTACTTC. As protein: CASSVAGTGDITYEQYF.

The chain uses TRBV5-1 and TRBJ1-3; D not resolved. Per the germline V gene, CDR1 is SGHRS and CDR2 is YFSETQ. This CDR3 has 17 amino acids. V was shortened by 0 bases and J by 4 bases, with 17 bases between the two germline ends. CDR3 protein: CASSLGGRGLGGNTIYF. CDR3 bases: TGCGCCAGCAGCTTGGGGGGTCGTGGGCTTGGCGGAAACACCATATATTTT.

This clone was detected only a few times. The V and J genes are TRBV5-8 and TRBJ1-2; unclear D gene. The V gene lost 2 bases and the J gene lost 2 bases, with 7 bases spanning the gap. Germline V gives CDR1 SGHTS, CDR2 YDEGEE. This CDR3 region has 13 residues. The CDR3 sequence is CASSFAVNYGYTF. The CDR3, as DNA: TGTGCCAGCAGCTTTGCGGTAAACTATGGCTACACCTTC.

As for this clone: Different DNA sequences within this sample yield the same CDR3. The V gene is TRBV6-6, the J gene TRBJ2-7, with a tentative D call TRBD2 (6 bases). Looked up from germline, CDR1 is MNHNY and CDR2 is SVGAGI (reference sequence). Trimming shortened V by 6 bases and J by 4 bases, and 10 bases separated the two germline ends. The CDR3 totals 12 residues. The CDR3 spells CASRRGTYEQYF. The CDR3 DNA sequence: TGTGCCAGCAGGAGAGGGACTTACGAGCAGTACTTC.

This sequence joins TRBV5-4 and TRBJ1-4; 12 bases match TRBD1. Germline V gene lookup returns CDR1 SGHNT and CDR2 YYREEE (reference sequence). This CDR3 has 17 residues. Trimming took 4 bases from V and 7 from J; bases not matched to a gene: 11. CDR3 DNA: TGTGCCAGCAGCAGGTCCGGGACAGGGGGCAGAGGTGAAAAACTGTTTTTT. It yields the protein CASSRSGTGGRGEKLFF.

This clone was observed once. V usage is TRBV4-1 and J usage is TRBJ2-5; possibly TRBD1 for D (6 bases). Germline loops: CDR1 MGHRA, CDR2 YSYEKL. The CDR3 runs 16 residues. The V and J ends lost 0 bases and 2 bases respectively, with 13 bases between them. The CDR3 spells CASSQESQGFQETQYF. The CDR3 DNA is TGCGCCAGCAGCCAAGAGTCACAGGGATTTCAAGAGACCCAGTACTTC.

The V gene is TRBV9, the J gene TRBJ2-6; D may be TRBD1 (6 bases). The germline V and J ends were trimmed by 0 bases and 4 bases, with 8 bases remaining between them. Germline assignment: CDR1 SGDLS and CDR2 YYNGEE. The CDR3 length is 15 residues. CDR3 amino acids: CASSVGGLGANVLTF. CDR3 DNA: TGTGCCAGCAGCGTAGGGGGGCTCGGGGCCAACGTCCTGACTTTC. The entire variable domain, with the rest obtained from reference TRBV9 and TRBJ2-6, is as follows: DSGVTQTPKHLITATGQRVTLRCSPRSGDLSVYWYQQSLDQGLQFLIQYYNGEERAKGNILERFSAQQFPDLHSELNLSSLELGDSALYFCASSVGGLGANVLTFGAGSRLTVL.

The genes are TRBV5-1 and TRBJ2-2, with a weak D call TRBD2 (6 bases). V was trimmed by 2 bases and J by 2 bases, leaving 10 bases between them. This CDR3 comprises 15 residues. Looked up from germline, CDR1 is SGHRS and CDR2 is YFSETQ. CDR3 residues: CASSFGGLNTGELFF. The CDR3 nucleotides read TGCGCCAGCAGCTTCGGGGGACTCAACACCGGGGAGCTGTTTTTT.

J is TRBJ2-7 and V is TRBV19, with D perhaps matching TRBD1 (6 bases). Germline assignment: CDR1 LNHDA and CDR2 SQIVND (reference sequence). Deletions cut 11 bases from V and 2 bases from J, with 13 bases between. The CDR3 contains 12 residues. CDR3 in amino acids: CAVRGGTYEQYF. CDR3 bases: TGTGCCGTCAGGGGCGGAACCTACGAGCAGTACTTC.

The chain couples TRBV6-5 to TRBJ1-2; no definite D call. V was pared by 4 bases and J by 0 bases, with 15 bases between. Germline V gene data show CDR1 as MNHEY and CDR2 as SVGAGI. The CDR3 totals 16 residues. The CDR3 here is CASSSPVPPSNYGYTF. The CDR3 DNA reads TGTGCCAGCAGTTCCCCAGTACCGCCCTCTAACTATGGCTACACCTTC.

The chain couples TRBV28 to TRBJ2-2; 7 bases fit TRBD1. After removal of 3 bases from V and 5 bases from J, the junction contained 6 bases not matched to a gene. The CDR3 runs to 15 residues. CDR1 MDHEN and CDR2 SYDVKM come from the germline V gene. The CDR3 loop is CASSFLDRFTGELFF. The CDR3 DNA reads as TGTGCCAGCAGTTTTCTGGACAGGTTTACCGGGGAGCTGTTTTTT. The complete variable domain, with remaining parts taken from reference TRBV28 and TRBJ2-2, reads DVKVTQSSRYLVKRTGEKVFLECVQDMDHENMFWYRQDPGLGLRLIYFSYDVKMKEKGDIPEGYSVSREKKERFSLILESASTNQTSMYLCASSFLDRFTGELFFGEGSRLTVL.

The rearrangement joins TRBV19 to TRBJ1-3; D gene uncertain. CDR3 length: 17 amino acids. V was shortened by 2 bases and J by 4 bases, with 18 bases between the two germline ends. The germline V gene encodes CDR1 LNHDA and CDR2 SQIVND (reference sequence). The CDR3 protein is CASSISQHLLLGNTIYF. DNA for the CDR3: TGTGCCAGTAGTATATCCCAACATCTACTGCTCGGAAACACCATATATTTT.

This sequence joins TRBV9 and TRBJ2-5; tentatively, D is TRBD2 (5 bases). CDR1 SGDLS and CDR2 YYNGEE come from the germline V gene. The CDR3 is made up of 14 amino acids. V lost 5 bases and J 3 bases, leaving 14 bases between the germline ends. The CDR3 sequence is CASSLGLSEETQYF. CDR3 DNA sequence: TGTGCCAGCAGTCTAGGACTTTCGGAAGAGACCCAGTACTTC.

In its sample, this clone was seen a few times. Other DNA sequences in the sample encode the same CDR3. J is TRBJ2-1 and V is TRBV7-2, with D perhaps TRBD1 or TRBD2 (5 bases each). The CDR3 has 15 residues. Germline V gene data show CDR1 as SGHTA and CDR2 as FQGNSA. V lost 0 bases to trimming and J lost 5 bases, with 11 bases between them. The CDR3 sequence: CASSLARGTHNEQFF. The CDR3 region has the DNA TGTGCCAGCAGCTTAGCGCGTGGGACGCACAATGAGCAGTTCTTC.

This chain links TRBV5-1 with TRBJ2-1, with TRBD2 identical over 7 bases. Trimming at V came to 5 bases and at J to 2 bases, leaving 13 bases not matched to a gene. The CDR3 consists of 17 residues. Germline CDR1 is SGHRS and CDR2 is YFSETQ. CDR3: CASRYVVGGTTYNEQFF. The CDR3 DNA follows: TGCGCCAGCAGGTACGTAGTCGGGGGGACGACCTACAATGAGCAGTTCTTC. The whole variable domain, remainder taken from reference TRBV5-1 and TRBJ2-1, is KAGVTQTPRYLIKTRGQQVTLSCSPISGHRSVSWYQQTPGQGLQFLFEYFSETQRNKGNFPGRFSGRQFSNSRSEMNVSTLELGDSALYLCASRYVVGGTTYNEQFFGPGTRLTVL.

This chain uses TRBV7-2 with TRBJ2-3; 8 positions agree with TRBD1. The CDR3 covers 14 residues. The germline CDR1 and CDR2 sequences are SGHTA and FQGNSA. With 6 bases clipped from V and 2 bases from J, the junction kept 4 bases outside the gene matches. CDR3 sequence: CASSRQGTTDTQYF. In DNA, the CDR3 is TGTGCCAGCAGTCGACAGGGGACCACAGATACGCAGTATTTT.

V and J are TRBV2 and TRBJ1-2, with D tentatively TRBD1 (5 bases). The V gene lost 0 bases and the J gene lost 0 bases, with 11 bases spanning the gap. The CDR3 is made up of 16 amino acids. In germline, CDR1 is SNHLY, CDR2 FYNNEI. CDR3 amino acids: CASSEAGQGPNYGYTF. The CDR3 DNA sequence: TGTGCCAGCAGTGAAGCGGGCCAGGGCCCTAACTATGGCTACACCTTC.

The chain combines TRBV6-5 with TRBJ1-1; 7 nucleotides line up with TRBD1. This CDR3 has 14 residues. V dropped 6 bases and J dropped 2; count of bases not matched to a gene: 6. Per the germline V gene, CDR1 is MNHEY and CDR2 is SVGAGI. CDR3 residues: CASRPGTANTEAFF. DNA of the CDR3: TGTGCCAGCAGGCCCGGGACAGCCAACACTGAAGCTTTCTTT.

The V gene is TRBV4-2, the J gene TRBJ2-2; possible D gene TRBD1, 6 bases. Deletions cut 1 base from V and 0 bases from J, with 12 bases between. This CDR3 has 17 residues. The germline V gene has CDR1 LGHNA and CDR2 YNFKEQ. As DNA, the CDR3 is TGTGCCAGCAGCCAAGCCGGACAGATTACGAACACCGGGGAGCTGTTTTTT. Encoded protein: CASSQAGQITNTGELFF.

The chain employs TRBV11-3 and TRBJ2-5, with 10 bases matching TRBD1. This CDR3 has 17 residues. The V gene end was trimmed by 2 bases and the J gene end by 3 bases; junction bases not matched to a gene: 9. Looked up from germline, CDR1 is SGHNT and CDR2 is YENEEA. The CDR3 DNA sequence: TGTGCCAGCAGCTTAACCCTCCTAGGACAGGGGGAAGAGACCCAGTACTTC. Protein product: CASSLTLLGQGEETQYF.

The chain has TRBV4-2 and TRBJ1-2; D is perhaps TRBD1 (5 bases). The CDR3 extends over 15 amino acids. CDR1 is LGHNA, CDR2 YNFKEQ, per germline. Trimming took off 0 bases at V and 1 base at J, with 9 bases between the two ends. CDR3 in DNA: TGTGCCAGCAGCCAAGAGGGGGGAGATAACTATGGCTACACCTTC. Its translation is CASSQEGGDNYGYTF.